The 8 T cell receptor beta chains below come from one sample, sequenced in a study of shared clonotypes between healthy human individuals. The data were produced by immunoSEQ multiplex PCR, yet TCRdb's version contains in-frame clones alone and is incomplete. This sample has roughly 2,300,000 clones; approximately 90% occur once, and the top ten carry 0.37%. Sequencing was performed on naive CD4+ T cells from PBMCs. Stated subset: CD45RA+ positively selected. Receptors were obtained from a man aged 18 to 29 in good health. Some clones in this sample may be carry-over from other donors' samples.

Worth noting for this clone: Other DNA sequences within the sample encode an identical CDR3. The chain uses TRBV27 and TRBJ2-7; 9 bases line up with TRBD1. V was clipped by 2 bases and J by 0 bases; unmatched bases: 2. Looked up from germline, CDR1 is MNHEY and CDR2 is SMNVEV (reference sequence). This CDR3 has 15 amino acids. The CDR3 reads CASSLGQGNSYEQYF. The CDR3 coding sequence is TGTGCCAGCAGTTTAGGACAGGGGAACTCCTACGAGCAGTACTTC.

As to this clone: The identical CDR3 is also encoded by other nucleotide sequences in the sample. V usage is TRBV28 and J usage is TRBJ1-5, with D possibly TRBD1 on 5 matching bases. The CDR3 totals 14 residues. In germline, CDR1 is MDHEN, CDR2 SYDVKM. Between the trimmed V and J ends, which lost 1 base and 2 bases, there was a span of 6 bases. The CDR3 spells CASSLSRGNQPQHF. The CDR3 region has the DNA TGTGCCAGCAGTTTATCCAGGGGCAATCAGCCCCAGCATTTT. Full variable domain (missing parts from reference TRBV28 and TRBJ1-5): DVKVTQSSRYLVKRTGEKVFLECVQDMDHENMFWYRQDPGLGLRLIYFSYDVKMKEKGDIPEGYSVSREKKERFSLILESASTNQTSMYLCASSLSRGNQPQHFGDGTRLSIL.

Remarks on this clone: The sample contains more than one DNA sequence encoding this CDR3. This chain joins TRBV28 and TRBJ2-7, with a possible D match to TRBD2 (5 bases). V lost 1 base to trimming and J lost 1 base, with 11 bases between them. CDR3 size: 15 residues. The germline gives CDR1 MDHEN, CDR2 SYDVKM. For the CDR3, the DNA is TGTGCCAGCAGTTTATCAAGTTCGGGGTCCTACGAGCAGTACTTC. Translated, it gives CASSLSSSGSYEQYF.

The chain is built from TRBV6-1 and TRBJ1-5, with 9 bases fitting TRBD1. The germline CDR1 and CDR2 sequences are MNHNS and SASEGT. The CDR3 covers 15 residues. V lost 5 bases and J lost 4; bases outside the gene matches: 6. DNA for the CDR3: TGTGCCAGCAGTCCGGGACAGGGAGGGAATCAGCCCCAGCATTTT. Translated: CASSPGQGGNQPQHF.

A note on this clone: The same CDR3 arises from other DNA sequences in this sample as well. CDR3 in amino acids: CASSLQVAGGSYNEQFF. The CDR3 coding sequence is TGTGCCAGCAGCTTACAGGTAGCGGGAGGTTCTTACAATGAGCAGTTCTTC. V usage is TRBV7-8 and J usage is TRBJ2-1; 10 bases align to TRBD2. This CDR3 has 17 residues. CDR1 is SGHVS, CDR2 FQNEAQ, per germline. V was clipped by 2 bases and J by 4 bases; unmatched bases: 8.

The chain combines TRBV6-1 with TRBJ2-7, with 8 positions matching TRBD2. CDR3 length: 14 residues. The germline gives CDR1 MNHNS, CDR2 SASEGT. V lost 11 bases, J lost 1 base, and 10 bases stayed unmatched. The CDR3 coding sequence is TGTGCCGCTACAATCGGGGGGGTTTCCTACGAGCAGTACTTC. This encodes CAATIGGVSYEQYF.

The chain joins TRBV9 to TRBJ2-7, with TRBD2 matching over 7 bases. CDR1 and CDR2 from the germline V gene are SGDLS and YYNGEE. The CDR3 runs to 14 residues. V lost 6 bases, J lost 2 bases, and 8 bases stayed unmatched. CDR3 loop: CASTVPAGAYEQYF. The CDR3 coding sequence is TGTGCCAGCACCGTCCCGGCGGGAGCCTACGAGCAGTACTTC.

This rearrangement joins TRBV19 to TRBJ2-7, with TRBD2 matching over 13 bases. Germline CDR1 and CDR2: LNHDA and SQIVND (reference sequence). The CDR3 extends over 15 amino acids. The V gene end was trimmed by 5 bases and the J gene end by 7 bases; junction bases not matched to a gene: 8. This chain's CDR3 is CASSLLAGGPGEQYF. The CDR3 DNA reads TGTGCCAGTAGTTTACTAGCGGGAGGGCCGGGTGAGCAGTACTTC. The whole variable domain, filled in from reference TRBV19 and TRBJ2-7, reads DGGITQSPKYLFRKEGQNVTLSCEQNLNHDAMYWYRQDPGQGLRLIYYSQIVNDFQKGDIAEGYSVSREKKESFPLTVTSAQKNPTAFYLCASSLLAGGPGEQYFGPGTRLTVT.